The 27 T cell receptor beta chains below all came from one sample that was sequenced in a study of T cell responses to AZD1222 COVID-19 vaccine. The table came from immunoSEQ multiplex PCR; TCRdb's copy has only in-frame clones and leaves some out. In the table there are approximately 65,000 clones, about 80% of which are singletons. Specimen: peripheral blood, collected on day 0 of AZD1222 vaccination. The origin of the receptors is an adult in good health.

This chain uses TRBV12-3 or TRBV12-4 with TRBJ2-3; a possible D gene is TRBD1 (6 bases). Trimming took 5 bases from V and 6 from J, leaving 12 bases between them. CDR3 size: 13 residues. Here the CDR3 reads CASSQQGRDTQYF. The CDR3 DNA reads TGTGCCAGCAGTCAACAGGGAAGGGATACGCAGTATTTT.

This clone was observed a single time. The rearrangement uses TRBV4-2 and TRBJ1-2, with D maybe TRBD1 (5 bases). Looked up from germline, CDR1 is LGHNA and CDR2 is YNFKEQ. The CDR3 has 16 residues. V lost 0 bases to trimming and J lost 5 bases, with 16 bases between them. Here the CDR3 DNA reads TGTGCCAGCAGCCAAGACCACGTAGGGGCGTTGTATGGCTACACCTTC. Residues: CASSQDHVGALYGYTF.

The chain uses TRBV5-6 and TRBJ2-5; D is undetermined. Germline V gives CDR1 SGHDT, CDR2 YYEEEE. Trimming shortened V by 4 bases and J by 8 bases, and 18 bases separated the two germline ends. This CDR3 spans 14 amino acids. The CDR3 DNA reads TGTGCCAGCAGCCCCCAAAGTTGGAAGGGTACCCAGTACTTC. This sequence encodes CASSPQSWKGTQYF.

The rearrangement links TRBV5-1 to TRBJ2-1; D unresolved. V lost 1 base and J lost 0, with 8 bases in between. There are 15 residues in the CDR3. Germline CDR1 is SGHRS and CDR2 is YFSETQ. The CDR3 reads CASSLRASSYNEQFF. The DNA for the CDR3 is TGCGCCAGCAGCTTGAGAGCCAGCTCCTACAATGAGCAGTTCTTC.

V gene TRBV18 combines with J gene TRBJ1-1; D not resolved. The V end was cut by 2 bases, the J end by 0 bases, with 4 bases between. Germline V gene sequence: CDR1 KGHSH, CDR2 LQKENI. The CDR3 totals 13 residues. DNA for the CDR3: TGTGCCAGCTCACCAGATATGAACACTGAAGCTTTCTTT. It encodes CASSPDMNTEAFF.

The J gene is TRBJ2-7, the V gene TRBV6-2 or TRBV6-3; 10 positions match TRBD2. V lost 2 bases and J lost 4; bases outside the gene matches: 5. The CDR3 contains 15 residues. Germline loops: CDR1 MNHEY, CDR2 SVGEGT. CDR3 sequence reads: CASSYGLTSGYEQYF. CDR3 DNA sequence: TGTGCCAGCAGTTACGGTTTGACTAGCGGGTACGAGCAGTACTTC.

The CDR3 DNA sequence: TGTGCCAGCAGCGTAGACAGCCGCGAATCCTATAATTCACCCCTCCACTTT. It translates to CASSVDSRESYNSPLHF. V gene TRBV9 combines with J gene TRBJ1-6; D gene ambiguous. Germline V CDR1 and CDR2: SGDLS, YYNGEE. V was trimmed by 0 bases and J by 1 base, leaving 11 bases between them. The CDR3 consists of 17 residues. Based on the CDR3 plus reference TRBV9 and TRBJ1-6, the full variable domain is DSGVTQTPKHLITATGQRVTLRCSPRSGDLSVYWYQQSLDQGLQFLIQYYNGEERAKGNILERFSAQQFPDLHSELNLSSLELGDSALYFCASSVDSRESYNSPLHFGNGTRLTVT.

The chain uses TRBV2 and TRBJ1-5; TRBD1 might be the D (5 bases). This CDR3 is 13 amino acids long. V was clipped by 7 bases and J by 0 bases, with 7 bases between them. Germline CDR1 reads SNHLY; CDR2 reads FYNNEI. The CDR3 reads CASKGYSNQPQHF. The CDR3 DNA reads TGTGCCAGCAAGGGGTATAGCAATCAGCCCCAGCATTTT.

This clone was seen just once. The chain recombines TRBV10-3 with TRBJ2-1; D is tentatively TRBD1 or TRBD2 (5 bases each). V was pared by 8 bases and J by 4 bases, with 15 bases between. The germline V gene encodes CDR1 ENHRY and CDR2 SYGVKD. There are 14 residues in the CDR3. CDR3 loop: CAIASWGTYNEQFF. The CDR3 nucleotides read TGTGCCATCGCGTCGTGGGGGACGTACAATGAGCAGTTCTTC.

The chain joins TRBV7-9 to TRBJ1-1; D uncertain. V dropped 6 bases and J dropped 4 bases, with 15 bases sitting between them. Germline values: CDR1 SEHNR, CDR2 FQNEAQ (reference sequence). The CDR3 runs 14 residues. In DNA, the CDR3 is TGTGCCAGCAGGGAGGTCTTGACAATCACTGAAGCTTTCTTT. Amino acids: CASREVLTITEAFF.

The chain has TRBV29-1 and TRBJ1-5; D is unresolved. CDR3 length: 15 residues. CDR1 is SQVTM, CDR2 ANQGSEA, per germline. Deletions cut 6 bases from V and 3 bases from J, with 18 bases between. CDR3 protein: CSVCLRPPPNQPQHF. The CDR3 DNA follows: TGCAGCGTGTGCTTAAGGCCTCCCCCCAATCAGCCCCAGCATTTT.

By share, this clone counts as medium-sized. The rearrangement joins TRBV12-3 or TRBV12-4 to TRBJ2-3; 8 bases are shared with TRBD2. Unmatched junction bases numbered 2, after V lost 3 bases and J lost 6 bases. The CDR3 totals 13 residues. The chain's CDR3 is CASSFGGADTQYF. The CDR3 nucleotides read TGTGCCAGCAGTTTCGGGGGGGCCGATACGCAGTATTTT.

For this clone: The limits of the CDR3 on the DNA are not certain, so only TCRdb's listed CDR3 is given. The chain recombines TRBV9 with TRBJ1-4; the DNA was not used to check the table's D call, TRBD1. Germline V CDR1 and CDR2: SGDLS, YYNGEE. The CDR3 spans 12 amino acids, including both terminal residues. CDR3 region: CASSVAHGTGFF.

J is TRBJ1-2 and V is TRBV18, with TRBD1 as a possible D gene (5 bases). V lost 1 base and J 2 bases, leaving 8 bases between the germline ends. The CDR3 consists of 14 residues. The germline V gene encodes CDR1 KGHSH and CDR2 LQKENI. Here the CDR3 reads CASSPRSGNYGYTF. CDR3 sequence (DNA): TGTGCCAGCTCACCACGTTCAGGGAACTATGGCTACACCTTC.

V and J are TRBV6-5 and TRBJ2-5; either TRBD1 or TRBD2 may supply D (6 bases each). The CDR3 has 15 residues. Trimming cost V 6 bases and J 7 bases, with 21 bases left between them. Germline-derived CDR1 and CDR2 are MNHEY and SVGAGI. CDR3 protein: CASSPLGVKGGTQYF. As DNA, the CDR3 is TGTGCCAGCAGCCCCCTAGGGGTAAAGGGGGGGACCCAGTACTTC.

The chain combines TRBV10-3 with TRBJ2-7; a weak D match, TRBD2 (5 bases). The CDR3 covers 13 residues. From germline, CDR1 is ENHRY and CDR2 SYGVKD. The ends were cut back, 0 bases at V and 5 bases at J, with 8 bases in the middle. The CDR3 loop reads CAISESGEDEQYF. The CDR3 region has the DNA TGTGCCATCAGTGAGTCGGGAGAGGACGAGCAGTACTTC.

CDR3 residues: CASSRPRAGHYEQYF. CDR3 nucleotide sequence: TGTGCCAGCAGCCGCCCGAGAGCGGGGCACTACGAGCAGTACTTC. This rearrangement joins TRBV28 to TRBJ2-7, with 7 bases identical to TRBD2. Germline CDR1 MDHEN, CDR2 SYDVKM. V trimming: 6 bases; J trimming: 3 bases; junction bases outside the gene matches: 11. The CDR3 runs to 15 residues.

With respect to this clone: Other DNA sequences from this sample encode an identical CDR3 as well. J is TRBJ2-2 and V is TRBV28, with 14 bases aligning to TRBD2. The CDR3 length is 17 residues. The V and J ends lost 0 bases and 6 bases, in that order; junction bases with no gene match: 3. CDR1 and CDR2 (germline): MDHEN, SYDVKM. The CDR3 DNA is TGTGCCAGCAGTTTATGGAGACTAGCGGGGGGGCCCGGGGAGCTGTTTTTT. Translation: CASSLWRLAGGPGELFF.

This clone showed up just once. The chain links TRBV18 to TRBJ1-1, with unresolved D. V lost 4 bases, J lost 1 base, and 4 bases lay in between. Germline V gives CDR1 KGHSH, CDR2 LQKENI. This CDR3 has 12 amino acids. The CDR3 nucleotides are TGTGCCAGCTCACTTGGGAACACTGAAGCTTTCTTT. This translates into CASSLGNTEAFF.

The V call is TRBV27, the J call TRBJ1-5, with D unresolved. V lost 5 bases and J lost 6, with 11 bases in between. CDR1 and CDR2 (germline): MNHEY, SMNVEV (reference sequence). The CDR3 loop spans 13 amino acids. This CDR3 reads CASSGRWGQPQHF. The CDR3 DNA sequence: TGTGCCAGCAGTGGGAGGTGGGGTCAGCCCCAGCATTTT.

The chain has TRBV5-4 and TRBJ2-3; TRBD2 matches at 8 bases. The CDR3 is 18 residues long. J gave up 0 bases and V 2 bases, and 11 bases lay outside the gene matches. CDR1 is SGHNT, CDR2 YYREEE, per germline (reference sequence). CDR3 sequence: CASSLTGGPPLSTDTQYF. CDR3 in DNA: TGTGCCAGCAGCTTAACGGGGGGGCCTCCCCTTAGCACAGATACGCAGTATTTT.

The rearrangement uses TRBV15 and TRBJ2-7, with D possibly being TRBD1 (6 bases). V lost 1 base and J lost 7, with 14 bases in between. The germline V gene has CDR1 LNHNV and CDR2 YYDKDF (reference sequence). The CDR3 runs 14 residues. The CDR3 protein is CATSRVTGSGEQYF. DNA of the CDR3: TGTGCCACCAGCAGAGTTACAGGGTCGGGGGAGCAGTACTTC.

The chain recombines TRBV27 with TRBJ2-7, with unresolved D. CDR3 size: 13 residues. Germline V CDR1 and CDR2: MNHEY, SMNVEV (reference sequence). Trimming took off 0 bases at V and 2 bases at J, with 5 bases between the two ends. CDR3 nucleotide sequence: TGTGCCAGCAGTTTATCGTCCCCCTACGAGCAGTACTTC. This codes for CASSLSSPYEQYF.

This clone was seen a few times. The chain recombines TRBV6-5 with TRBJ2-1; D remains unclear. The germline V and J ends were trimmed by 6 bases and 3 bases, with 9 bases remaining between them. The CDR3 is 13 amino acids. Germline V gives CDR1 MNHEY, CDR2 SVGAGI. The CDR3 spells CASSRRNYNEQFF. The CDR3 bases are TGTGCCAGCAGCCGCCGCAACTACAATGAGCAGTTCTTC.

The chain uses TRBV24-1 and TRBJ1-3; D is perhaps TRBD1 (5 bases). The length of the CDR3 is 12 residues. Per germline, CDR1 KGHDR and CDR2 SFDVKD. V was trimmed by 1 base and J by 16 bases, leaving 13 bases between them. The CDR3 region is CATSDFQGTRYF. CDR3 coding DNA: TGTGCCACCAGTGATTTCCAGGGAACGAGGTATTTT.

J is TRBJ1-6 and V is TRBV27; D gene unclear. Germline V gene sequence: CDR1 MNHEY, CDR2 SMNVEV (reference sequence). The CDR3 has 20 amino acids. The ends were cut back, 5 bases at V and 0 bases at J, with 23 bases in the middle. The CDR3 DNA is TGTGCCAGCAGTCAAGATTTCGATCTGGGGATAAGCTCCTATAATTCACCCCTCCACTTT. As protein: CASSQDFDLGISSYNSPLHF.

This clone was observed a single time. This chain connects TRBV7-3 to TRBJ2-2, with 8 bases fitting TRBD1. V lost 5 bases to trimming and J lost 4 bases; unmatched junction nucleotides: 9. Per the germline V gene, CDR1 is SGHTA and CDR2 is FQGTGA. There are 16 residues in the CDR3. CDR3: CASSPPSTGVTGELFF. DNA of the CDR3: TGTGCCAGCAGCCCCCCCTCGACAGGGGTCACCGGGGAGCTGTTTTTT.